This TCR beta chain comes out of a study of CD8 T cells in Susac syndrome. RNA in amounts of roughly 0.5 to 1 ug was reverse transcribed with random hexamers. It was immunoSEQ multiplex PCR that amplified TCR beta CDR3 across 54 Vbeta and 13 Jbeta. MiXCR, applied by TCRdb to the immunoSEQ multiplex PCR reads, yields one record per CDR3 protein. The profile shows roughly 120,000 distinct CDR3 sequences, approximately 93% of them singletons. Sequencing targeted TCR beta in T cells from blood (CD8+ and CD4+). The multiple sclerosis control group was made up of treatment-naive patients with stable or active relapsing-remitting disease. TEMRA cells were FACS-enriched and CD8+ and CD4+ T cells negatively isolated. CDR3 length equals 13 residues. In germline, CDR1 is SQVTM, CDR2 ANQGSEA. V was cut by 4 bases and J by 6 bases, with 15 bases left in between.

This clonotype originated in a human donor with multiple sclerosis. Input material: CD4+ T cells from PBMCs. The chain links TRBV29-1 to TRBJ1-1; D is perhaps TRBD1 (5 bases). CDR3 sequence (DNA): TGCAGCGTTGTCAGGGCAGGCAACGCTGAAGCTTTCTTT. It translates to CSVVRAGNAEAFF.